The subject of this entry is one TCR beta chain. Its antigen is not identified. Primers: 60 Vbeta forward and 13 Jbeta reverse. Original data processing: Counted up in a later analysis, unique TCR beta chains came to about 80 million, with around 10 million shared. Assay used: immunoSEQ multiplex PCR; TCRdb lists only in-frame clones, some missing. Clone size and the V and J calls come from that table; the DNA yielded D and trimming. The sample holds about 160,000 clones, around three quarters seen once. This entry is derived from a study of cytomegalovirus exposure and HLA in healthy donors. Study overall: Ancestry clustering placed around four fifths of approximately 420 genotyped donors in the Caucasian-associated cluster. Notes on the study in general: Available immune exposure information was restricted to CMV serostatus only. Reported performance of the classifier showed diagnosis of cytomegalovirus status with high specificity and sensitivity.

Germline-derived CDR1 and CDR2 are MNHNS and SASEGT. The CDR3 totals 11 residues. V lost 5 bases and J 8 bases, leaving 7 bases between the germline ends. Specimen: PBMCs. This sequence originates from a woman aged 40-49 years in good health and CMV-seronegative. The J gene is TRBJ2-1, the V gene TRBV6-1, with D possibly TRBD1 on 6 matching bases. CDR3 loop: CASSTGHEQFF. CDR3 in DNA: TGTGCCAGCAGTACAGGGCATGAGCAGTTCTTC.